The following is a T cell receptor beta chain sequence with its context. The sample originates from a study of control samples from healthy donors and cancer patients. Only in-frame clones appear in the TCRdb table, and some are missing; sequencing was by immunoSEQ multiplex PCR. The sample holds 30,000 to 40,000 clones, about 86% seen once. Germline V CDR1 and CDR2: DFQATT, SNEGSKA (reference sequence). The CDR3 contains 10 residues. With 3 bases removed from V and 5 bases from J, the gap between germline ends came to 2 bases. The origin of this receptor is a woman in her sixties with lung cancer. The sample was PBMCs. J is TRBJ2-1 and V is TRBV20-1; D unresolved. The CDR3 sequence: CSASNNEQFF. The CDR3 region has the DNA TGCAGTGCTAGCAACAATGAGCAGTTCTTC.